The source of this T cell receptor beta chain is a study of cytomegalovirus exposure and HLA in healthy donors. Study-wide results and limits: Several top significant clusters appeared, in a later analysis, to be linked to common viral pathogens.

To note about this clone: Antigen unknown.

A multiplex PCR was run with 60 Vbeta primers and 13 Jbeta primers. Sequenced by immunoSEQ multiplex PCR; TCRdb stores in-frame clones only, minus some. This sample has some 110,000 clones, with around 80% found just once. CDR1 MNHEY and CDR2 SVGAGI come from the germline V gene. The CDR3 is made up of 15 amino acids. V trimming: 0 bases; J trimming: 7 bases; junction bases outside the gene matches: 6. The chain links TRBV6-5 to TRBJ1-5, with 7 bases matching TRBD1. The receptor comes from a young man in good health and CMV-seropositive. The sample taken for sequencing was PBMCs. The CDR3 here is CASSYSEGGGQPQHF. The CDR3 nucleotides read TGTGCCAGCAGTTACTCGGAAGGGGGCGGGCAGCCCCAGCATTTT.